Below, 21 T cell receptor beta chains from the same sample are listed, as sequenced in a study of PD-L1 blockade in urothelial cancer. Sequencing was performed with immunoSEQ multiplex PCR; in TCRdb, only in-frame clones are kept and a portion is missing. The profile covers around 100,000 clones, with roughly 84% appearing a single time and 2.4% taken by the ten largest. The sequencing here drew on PBMCs, taken around atezolizumab (anti-PD-L1) treatment. The receptor source for this set is a man aged 50 to 60 with urothelial cancer.

This chain joins TRBV27 and TRBJ1-6; D is perhaps TRBD1 (6 bases). The V end lost 3 bases, the J end lost 7 bases, and 7 bases lay between the germline ends. CDR1 MNHEY and CDR2 SMNVEV come from the germline V gene (reference sequence). The CDR3 sequence is 13 residues long. The CDR3 region is CASSFQGNSPLHF. CDR3 bases: TGTGCCAGCAGTTTCCAGGGGAATTCACCCCTCCACTTT.

The rearrangement links TRBV7-3 to TRBJ2-1; 8 nucleotides agree with TRBD2. The CDR3 has 13 amino acids. The junction had 7 bases not matched to a gene; V was cut back by 5 bases and J by 10 bases. The germline V gene has CDR1 SGHTA and CDR2 FQGTGA. The CDR3 bases are TGTGCCAGCAGCCCCCAGGCTAGCGGGGAGCAGTTCTTC. Its translation: CASSPQASGEQFF.

This sequence joins TRBV19 and TRBJ1-1; tentative D call: TRBD1 (6 bases). Trimming left V 7 bases short and J 0 bases short, with 12 bases between. CDR1 LNHDA and CDR2 SQIVND come from the germline V gene (reference sequence). The CDR3 contains 14 residues. DNA of the CDR3: TGTGCCAGTAAACCGGGACACATGAACACTGAAGCTTTCTTT. Its protein product is CASKPGHMNTEAFF.

V is TRBV6-5 and J is TRBJ1-1; TRBD1 matches 8 bases. V gave up 6 bases and J gave up 4 bases; unmatched junction bases: 7. The CDR3 runs to 14 residues. Germline V gene sequence: CDR1 MNHEY, CDR2 SVGAGI. The CDR3, as DNA: TGTGCCAGCAGCCGACCCGGACAGGGCACTGAAGCTTTCTTT. Translating it yields CASSRPGQGTEAFF.

The gene calls are TRBV7-9 and TRBJ2-1, with 12 bases aligning to TRBD2. After removal of 4 bases from V and 10 bases from J, the junction contained 8 bases not matched to a gene. CDR3 length: 15 amino acids. Germline V gene lookup returns CDR1 SEHNR and CDR2 FQNEAQ (reference sequence). The chain's CDR3 is CASSWGLAGSLEQFF. The CDR3 DNA sequence: TGTGCCAGCAGCTGGGGACTAGCGGGTTCCTTGGAGCAGTTCTTC.

The chain has TRBV7-2 and TRBJ2-7; perhaps TRBD1 as D (7 bases). Trimming pared 2 bases from V and 0 bases from J, leaving 11 bases between. Per the germline V gene, CDR1 is SGHTA and CDR2 is FQGNSA. The length of the CDR3 is 15 residues. The CDR3 reads CASSLMQGGSYEQYF. The DNA of the CDR3 is TGTGCCAGCAGCTTAATGCAGGGGGGCTCCTACGAGCAGTACTTC.

The rearrangement links TRBV4-2 to TRBJ2-6, with TRBD2 matching over 7 bases. The V and J ends lost 0 bases and 2 bases, in that order; junction bases with no gene match: 13. Germline assignment: CDR1 LGHNA and CDR2 YNFKEQ. The CDR3 is made up of 20 amino acids. For the CDR3, the DNA is TGTGCCAGCAGCCAAGATCGATTGGTAGCGGGTTCTACTGGGGCCAACGTCCTGACTTTC. It encodes CASSQDRLVAGSTGANVLTF.

The chain is built from TRBV28 and TRBJ2-4, with D unclear. The CDR3 is made up of 13 amino acids. The V gene's germline CDR1 is MDHEN and CDR2 SYDVKM. The ends were cut back, 3 bases at V and 5 bases at J, with 8 bases in the middle. The CDR3 here is CASSFAGQNIQYF. The CDR3 DNA reads TGTGCCAGCAGTTTTGCAGGTCAAAACATTCAGTACTTC.

The chain uses TRBV12-5 and TRBJ2-2, with TRBD2 matching over 12 bases. V lost 3 bases, J lost 3 bases, and 5 bases stayed unmatched. This CDR3 has 17 residues. CDR1 is LGHNT and CDR2 is FRNRAP in the germline V gene. The CDR3 loop reads CASGFLAGGLDTGELFF. In DNA form, the CDR3 reads TGTGCTAGTGGTTTTCTAGCGGGAGGGCTTGACACCGGGGAGCTGTTTTTT.

This chain links TRBV30 with TRBJ2-7, with 8 bases lining up with TRBD1. Germline lookup yields CDR1 GTSNPN and CDR2 SVGIG (reference sequence). The CDR3 has 15 residues. The ends lost 2 bases at V and 2 bases at J; junction bases unmatched: 8. The CDR3 sequence is CAWSYYQGATYEQYF. Here the CDR3 DNA reads TGTGCCTGGAGTTATTACCAGGGGGCCACCTACGAGCAGTACTTC.

This clone has just one count. This CDR3 is also generated by other DNA sequences in the sample. The V gene is TRBV6-6, the J gene TRBJ2-7, with TRBD1 as a possible D gene (6 bases). The V end was cut by 0 bases, the J end by 0 bases, with 9 bases between. Germline lookup yields CDR1 MNHNY and CDR2 SVGAGI (reference sequence). This CDR3 region has 15 residues. CDR3 amino acids: CASSYSTGISYEQYF. The DNA for the CDR3 is TGTGCCAGCAGTTACTCAACAGGGATCTCCTACGAGCAGTACTTC.

The genes are TRBV5-1 and TRBJ1-1; 9 bases are a match to TRBD1. The length of the CDR3 is 17 residues. V was clipped by 3 bases and J by 0 bases; unmatched bases: 9. CDR1 is SGHRS, CDR2 YFSETQ, per germline. CDR3 loop: CASSSPGQGPLNTEAFF. The CDR3 bases are TGCGCCAGCAGCTCGCCCGGACAGGGGCCTTTGAACACTGAAGCTTTCTTT.

This chain uses TRBV18 with TRBJ2-1; 9 positions agree with TRBD2. V lost 2 bases to trimming and J lost 3 bases; unmatched junction nucleotides: 11. The CDR3 consists of 18 residues. Germline V gene data show CDR1 as KGHSH and CDR2 as LQKENI. Written as DNA, the CDR3 is TGTGCCAGCTCACCAGCGGCGCGGGCGGGAGGGATCTACAATGAGCAGTTCTTC. Translating it yields CASSPAARAGGIYNEQFF.

A few counts support this clone. CDR3 residues: CASSSLSGSSYEQYF. The CDR3 DNA reads as TGTGCCAGCAGCTCCCTTAGCGGGAGCTCCTACGAGCAGTACTTC. The chain couples TRBV7-8 to TRBJ2-7; the match to TRBD2 covers 9 bases. Looked up from germline, CDR1 is SGHVS and CDR2 is FQNEAQ. J was trimmed by 0 bases and V by 4 bases; bases with no gene match: 4. The CDR3 is 15 amino acids.

This clone was picked up a small number of times. Other DNA sequences in the sample encode the same CDR3. The chain combines TRBV5-1 with TRBJ2-7, with D possibly being TRBD1 (7 bases). The length of the CDR3 is 14 residues. The ends were cut back, 1 base at V and 2 bases at J, with 10 bases in the middle. CDR1 is SGHRS and CDR2 is YFSETQ in the germline V gene. For the CDR3, the DNA is TGCGCCAGCAGCTTGCAGGGGGGTACCTACGAGCAGTACTTC. This translates into CASSLQGGTYEQYF.

This chain links TRBV5-1 with TRBJ1-6; TRBD1 aligns across 9 bases. This CDR3 has 17 residues. Germline-derived CDR1 and CDR2 are SGHRS and YFSETQ. The trim removed 3 bases at V and 6 bases at J, leaving 10 bases unmatched. The CDR3 coding sequence is TGCGCCAGCAGCTCTCAACCGGTGACAGGGGGTAATTCACCCCTCCACTTT. This sequence encodes CASSSQPVTGGNSPLHF.

This rearrangement joins TRBV7-2 to TRBJ1-2, with D unclear. V lost 3 bases, J lost 8 bases, and 10 bases lay in between. The length of the CDR3 is 12 residues. Germline CDR1 SGHTA, CDR2 FQGNSA. In DNA, the CDR3 is TGTGCCAGCAGCTTCCTAGCTGGGGGCTACACCTTC. It codes for CASSFLAGGYTF.

V usage is TRBV7-2 and J usage is TRBJ2-3; 7 bases agree with TRBD2. The ends lost 5 bases at V and 8 bases at J; junction bases unmatched: 10. Looked up from germline, CDR1 is SGHTA and CDR2 is FQGNSA. This CDR3 has 14 residues. Here the CDR3 DNA reads TGTGCCAGCAGCCCAGGAGGGGACTACATTACGCAGTATTTT. Translated, it gives CASSPGGDYITQYF.

The rearrangement joins TRBV27 to TRBJ2-5; 11 bases line up with TRBD2. The V and J ends lost 5 bases and 0 bases, in that order; junction bases with no gene match: 11. Germline lookup yields CDR1 MNHEY and CDR2 SMNVEV (reference sequence). The CDR3 is 18 residues long. CDR3 loop: CASSPKGWGLADQETQYF. In nucleotides, the CDR3 is TGTGCCAGCAGTCCAAAGGGGTGGGGACTAGCGGACCAAGAGACCCAGTACTTC.

The V call is TRBV7-2, the J call TRBJ1-5; 10 bases are shared with TRBD1. V lost 2 bases and J lost 6; bases outside the gene matches: 7. The CDR3 loop spans 16 amino acids. Per germline, CDR1 SGHTA and CDR2 FQGNSA. The CDR3 region has the DNA TGTGCCAGCAGCTTAAGGACCGGGACAGGGGTTCAGCCCCAGCATTTT. This encodes CASSLRTGTGVQPQHF.

The rearrangement joins TRBV6-5 to TRBJ1-6; 7 bases are a match to TRBD1. The trim removed 3 bases at V and 10 bases at J, leaving 9 bases unmatched. The CDR3 is 15 residues long. CDR1 and CDR2 (germline): MNHEY, SVGAGI. The DNA for the CDR3 is TGTGCCAGCAGTTATGGCCAGGGGGGCACATCACCCCTCCACTTT. Protein: CASSYGQGGTSPLHF.